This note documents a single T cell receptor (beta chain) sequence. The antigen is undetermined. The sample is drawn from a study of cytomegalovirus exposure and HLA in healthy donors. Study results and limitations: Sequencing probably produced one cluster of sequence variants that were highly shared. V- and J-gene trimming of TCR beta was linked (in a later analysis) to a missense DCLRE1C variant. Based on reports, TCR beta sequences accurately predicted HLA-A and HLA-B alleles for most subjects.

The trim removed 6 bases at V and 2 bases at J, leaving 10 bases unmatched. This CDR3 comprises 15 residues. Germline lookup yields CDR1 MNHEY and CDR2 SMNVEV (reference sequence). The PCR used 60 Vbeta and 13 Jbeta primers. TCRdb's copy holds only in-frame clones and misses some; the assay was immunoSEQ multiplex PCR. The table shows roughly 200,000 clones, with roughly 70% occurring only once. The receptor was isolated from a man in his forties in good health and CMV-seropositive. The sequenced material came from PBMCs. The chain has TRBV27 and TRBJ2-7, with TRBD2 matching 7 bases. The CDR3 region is CASSQSGRGAYEQYF. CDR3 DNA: TGTGCCAGCAGCCAATCTGGGAGGGGAGCCTACGAGCAGTACTTC.